Below are 25 T cell receptor beta chains sequenced from a single sample in a study of shared clonotypes between healthy human individuals. The protocol was immunoSEQ multiplex PCR, while the TCRdb copy is restricted to in-frame clones and leaves out a portion. The data contain approximately 2,000,000 clones, 85% to 95% of them singletons. Terminally differentiated effector memory CD45RA+ cells were excluded from the naive CD8 cells, which were CD45RO-negative and positively selected for CCR7. The material sequenced was naive CD8+ T cells from PBMCs. These receptors originate from a man between 18 and 35 years old in good health. Some clones in this sample may be carry-over from other donors' samples.

The J gene is TRBJ1-2, the V gene TRBV4-1; a weak D match, TRBD1 (5 bases). The V gene lost 0 bases and the J gene lost 4 bases, with 21 bases spanning the gap. Per germline, CDR1 MGHRA and CDR2 YSYEKL. The CDR3 has 18 amino acids. The CDR3, as DNA: TGCGCCAGCAGCCAAGATCGGGGGGGGTTTTTAGATCGCTATGGCTACACCTTC. It codes for CASSQDRGGFLDRYGYTF.

This clone came up once. The rearrangement uses TRBV19 and TRBJ2-1; 12 bases are a match to TRBD2. The V and J ends lost 1 base and 6 bases, in that order; junction bases with no gene match: 1. The CDR3 has 15 amino acids. Germline loops: CDR1 LNHDA, CDR2 SQIVND (reference sequence). The DNA of the CDR3 is TGTGCCAGTAGTATAGTACTAGCGGGAGGCAATGAGCAGTTCTTC. Encoded protein: CASSIVLAGGNEQFF.

This chain connects TRBV28 to TRBJ2-1, with 7 bases fitting TRBD1. CDR1 MDHEN and CDR2 SYDVKM come from the germline V gene. Trimming cost V 5 bases and J 5 bases; bases outside gene matches: 9. The length of the CDR3 is 15 residues. The CDR3 loop is CASSPQGVRDNEQFF. The DNA of the CDR3 is TGTGCCAGCAGTCCGCAGGGGGTTCGGGACAATGAGCAGTTCTTC.

The chain links TRBV27 to TRBJ2-7; 10 nucleotides agree with TRBD2. CDR1 and CDR2 from the germline V gene are MNHEY and SMNVEV (reference sequence). The ends lost 3 bases at V and 2 bases at J; junction bases unmatched: 7. This CDR3 is 16 amino acids long. CDR3: CASSFGTGTSAYEQYF. The CDR3 coding sequence is TGTGCCAGCAGTTTTGGAACCGGGACTAGCGCCTACGAGCAGTACTTC.

The J gene is TRBJ1-1, the V gene TRBV5-4; 7 nucleotides match TRBD1. V gave up 3 bases and J gave up 6 bases; unmatched junction bases: 11. Looked up from germline, CDR1 is SGHNT and CDR2 is YYREEE (reference sequence). The CDR3 is 15 residues long. The CDR3 nucleotides are TGTGCCAGCAGCTCGCGGACAGGACGGATCGCTGAAGCTTTCTTT. This translates into CASSSRTGRIAEAFF.

The gene calls are TRBV4-3 and TRBJ2-3; no clear D. The CDR3 extends over 13 amino acids. Trimming pared 5 bases from V and 4 bases from J, leaving 10 bases between. Per germline, CDR1 LGHNA and CDR2 YSLEER. For the CDR3, the DNA is TGCGCCAGCAGCGCCCAGTCCGCAGATACGCAGTATTTT. Protein sequence: CASSAQSADTQYF.

V and J are TRBV5-1 and TRBJ2-2; weak D call: TRBD1 (6 bases). The germline V and J ends were trimmed by 6 bases and 6 bases, with 27 bases remaining between them. This CDR3 has 18 amino acids. The germline CDR1 and CDR2 sequences are SGHRS and YFSETQ. CDR3 DNA: TGCGCCAGCACTGACCCTTTAAGGGGGACCCTAGTGGCCGGGGAGCTGTTTTTT. It translates to CASTDPLRGTLVAGELFF.

The chain combines TRBV18 with TRBJ2-1, with a tentative D call TRBD1 (5 bases). The ends were cut back, 3 bases at V and 5 bases at J, with 11 bases in the middle. The CDR3 is 14 residues long. CDR1 and CDR2 (germline): KGHSH, LQKENI. The CDR3 DNA follows: TGTGCCAGCTCACCCAGGGCCAAAGACAATGAGCAGTTCTTC. Residues: CASSPRAKDNEQFF. The variable domain in full, completed from reference TRBV18 and TRBJ2-1, reads NAGVMQNPRHLVRRRGQEARLRCSPMKGHSHVYWYRQLPEEGLKFMVYLQKENIIDESGMPKERFSAEFPKEGPSILRIQQVVRGDSAAYFCASSPRAKDNEQFFGPGTRLTVL.

The chain combines TRBV9 with TRBJ2-5, with D possibly being TRBD2 (5 bases). The V gene lost 3 bases and the J gene lost 1 base, with 10 bases spanning the gap. The CDR3 totals 14 residues. Germline CDR1 reads SGDLS; CDR2 reads YYNGEE. As DNA, the CDR3 is TGTGCCAGCAGCGATTCGGGGTCCCAAGAGACCCAGTACTTC. Its protein product is CASSDSGSQETQYF.

The chain is built from TRBV4-2 and TRBJ2-5, with D possibly being TRBD2 (5 bases). Deletions cut 4 bases from V and 1 base from J, with 10 bases between. This CDR3 region has 14 residues. Germline-derived CDR1 and CDR2 are LGHNA and YNFKEQ. CDR3 protein: CASSPEAGQETQYF. The CDR3 DNA reads TGTGCCAGCAGCCCGGAGGCAGGCCAAGAGACCCAGTACTTC.

The gene calls are TRBV7-8 and TRBJ1-4; D possibly corresponds to TRBD1 (5 bases). Trimming stripped 5 bases from V and 6 bases from J, with 19 bases between. Germline V gene data show CDR1 as SGHVS and CDR2 as FQNEAQ. The CDR3 loop spans 16 amino acids. The DNA for the CDR3 is TGTGCCAGCAGCCCTTGGGACGGCCTAAGAGATGAAAAACTGTTTTTT. It yields the protein CASSPWDGLRDEKLFF.

V gene TRBV15 combines with J gene TRBJ1-5; no reliable D call. The CDR3 is made up of 15 amino acids. Trimming left V 5 bases short and J 0 bases short, with 11 bases between. The germline CDR1 and CDR2 sequences are LNHNV and YYDKDF (reference sequence). Here the CDR3 reads CATSPEVTSNQPQHF. CDR3 bases: TGTGCCACCAGCCCAGAAGTGACTAGCAATCAGCCCCAGCATTTT.

V and J are TRBV10-3 and TRBJ2-7; tentatively, D is TRBD1 or TRBD2 (5 bases each). The CDR3 runs to 16 residues. Germline V gene data show CDR1 as ENHRY and CDR2 as SYGVKD. V was shortened by 3 bases and J by 3 bases, with 18 bases between the two germline ends. The CDR3 coding sequence is TGTGCCATCAGTGAAAAGAACCGGGACGGAGACTACGAGCAGTACTTC. It is translated as CAISEKNRDGDYEQYF.

About this clone itself: This CDR3 is missing its conserved last phenylalanine or tryptophan, likely due to a read error. Because the CDR3's place on the DNA is in doubt, the DNA is left out and the CDR3 is given as listed by TCRdb. V gene TRBV27 combines with J gene TRBJ1-5; whether TRBD1, the table's D call, matches the DNA was not checked. In germline, CDR1 is MNHEY, CDR2 SMNVEV (reference sequence). 10 amino acids form the CDR3, both terminal residues included. The chain's CDR3 is CASRKPSGAV.

On this clone itself: The sample contains more than one DNA sequence encoding this CDR3. This rearrangement joins TRBV4-1 to TRBJ1-5; perhaps TRBD1 as D (6 bases). The V gene's germline CDR1 is MGHRA and CDR2 YSYEKL. V was pared by 1 base and J by 2 bases, with 9 bases between. This CDR3 comprises 15 residues. The CDR3 here is CASSQGRTGNQPQHF. CDR3 nucleotides: TGCGCCAGCAGCCAAGGGAGGACAGGCAATCAGCCCCAGCATTTT.

CDR3 region: CASSSQGATDTQYF. The CDR3, as DNA: TGTGCCAGCAGCTCACAGGGGGCGACAGATACGCAGTATTTT. V is TRBV13 and J is TRBJ2-3; 9 bases map to TRBD1. The germline CDR1 and CDR2 sequences are PRHDT and FYEKMQ (reference sequence). CDR3 length equals 14 residues. V shed 4 bases, J shed 3 bases, and the junction held 2 bases outside the gene matches.

This sequence joins TRBV6-5 and TRBJ2-3; possibly TRBD2 for D (7 bases). This CDR3 is 12 amino acids long. CDR1 is MNHEY, CDR2 SVGAGI, per germline. V gave up 4 bases and J gave up 9 bases, with 11 bases separating them. This chain's CDR3 is CASSLGGGTQYF. In DNA form, the CDR3 reads TGTGCCAGCAGTTTAGGGGGGGGGACGCAGTATTTT.

The chain's CDR3 is CASSSLVAGGYNEQFF. DNA of the CDR3: TGTGCCAGCAGCTCCCTTGTCGCGGGAGGCTACAATGAGCAGTTCTTC. The chain is built from TRBV7-2 and TRBJ2-1; 8 bases fit TRBD2. V lost 4 bases and J lost 3; bases outside the gene matches: 8. CDR3 length: 16 amino acids. The germline CDR1 and CDR2 sequences are SGHTA and FQGNSA.

J is TRBJ2-7 and V is TRBV5-1, with 12 bases fitting TRBD2. The CDR3 runs to 17 residues. V was clipped by 0 bases and J by 3 bases; unmatched bases: 7. CDR1 and CDR2 from the germline V gene are SGHRS and YFSETQ. CDR3 sequence: CASSLEGLAGLIYEQYF. DNA for the CDR3: TGCGCCAGCAGCTTGGAAGGACTAGCGGGGTTAATCTACGAGCAGTACTTC.

The chain has TRBV27 and TRBJ2-1; TRBD2 aligns across 9 bases. The V and J ends lost 7 bases and 8 bases, in that order; junction bases with no gene match: 12. The CDR3 extends over 15 amino acids. Germline V lookup: CDR1 MNHEY, CDR2 SMNVEV (reference sequence). The CDR3 coding sequence is TGTGCCAGCATTAAGGCGGGAGGGCCCCTCGATGAGCAGTTCTTC. Translating gives CASIKAGGPLDEQFF.

V gene TRBV6-5 combines with J gene TRBJ2-7; 10 bases line up with TRBD1. The ends lost 4 bases at V and 2 bases at J; junction bases unmatched: 8. CDR1 MNHEY and CDR2 SVGAGI come from the germline V gene. CDR3 size: 16 residues. Here the CDR3 reads CASSSRRDRGTYEQYF. The CDR3 DNA reads TGTGCCAGCAGTTCACGCCGGGACAGGGGAACCTACGAGCAGTACTTC.

V and J are TRBV2 and TRBJ2-4; D may be TRBD2 (6 bases). The germline V gene has CDR1 SNHLY and CDR2 FYNNEI. Between the trimmed V and J ends, which lost 7 bases and 0 bases, there was a span of 16 bases. The length of the CDR3 is 16 residues. The CDR3: CASITRRELAKNIQYF. In nucleotides, the CDR3 is TGTGCCAGCATTACGCGACGGGAGCTAGCCAAAAACATTCAGTACTTC.

The V and J genes are TRBV7-8 and TRBJ2-2; D is possibly TRBD2 (5 bases). This CDR3 spans 16 amino acids. V lost 1 base and J lost 6, with 15 bases in between. The germline gives CDR1 SGHVS, CDR2 FQNEAQ. The CDR3 sequence is CASSLGTPVSAGELFF. CDR3 DNA: TGTGCCAGCAGCTTAGGGACTCCCGTCAGTGCCGGGGAGCTGTTTTTT.

This clone has a single count. The chain carries TRBV9 and TRBJ2-3; tentative D call: TRBD2 (5 bases). With 4 bases removed from V and 2 bases from J, the gap between germline ends came to 17 bases. The CDR3 has 16 amino acids. CDR1 and CDR2 (germline): SGDLS, YYNGEE. CDR3 sequence: CASSPRAAEDTDTQYF. CDR3 sequence (DNA): TGTGCCAGCAGCCCCCGGGCAGCGGAAGACACAGATACGCAGTATTTT.

The chain recombines TRBV11-2 with TRBJ2-3; D may be TRBD2 (6 bases). The length of the CDR3 is 16 residues. V dropped 5 bases and J dropped 4 bases, with 19 bases sitting between them. Germline values: CDR1 SGHAT, CDR2 FQNNGV. The CDR3 DNA is TGTGCCAGCAGCCCCGGGTGGGGGGTCAGGGCAGATACGCAGTATTTT. Translated, it gives CASSPGWGVRADTQYF.